The clone carrying this TCR beta chain was seen just once. As yet, its antigen is unknown. This specimen comes from a study of CD8 T cells in ankylosing spondylitis. Study-wide findings and caveats: Reported data indicate significant enrichment of disease-linked clones within matched ankylosing spondylitis synovial fluid. Blood from ankylosing spondylitis patients appeared to carry a characteristic eight-variant TCR beta motif.

TCRdb passed the 5' RACE reads through MiXCR, listing each CDR3 protein once. This sample has hundreds of thousands of distinct CDR3 sequences, with about 10% found just once. V was shortened by 1 base and J by 2 bases, with 16 bases between the two germline ends. This CDR3 spans 17 amino acids. Germline CDR1 SGHTA, CDR2 FQGTGA. This clonotype was sampled from a male donor with ankylosing spondylitis. Sequences were obtained from blood, either unsorted or a sorted T cell fraction (not recorded which). The chain links TRBV7-3 to TRBJ2-3, with a possible D match to TRBD2 (6 bases). The CDR3 reads CASSLMGLAVITDTQYF. The CDR3 DNA follows: TGTGCCAGCAGCTTAATGGGGTTAGCGGTTATCACAGATACGCAGTATTTT.